This T cell receptor (beta chain) was identified during a study of CD8+ T cells in alopecia areata. For the study at large: It was oral tofacitinib, at 5 to 10 mg twice daily, that treated patients received. A 6-month off-drug phase came after tofacitinib, which had lasted 6 to 18 months.

The V segment lost 5 bases and the J segment 3 bases; nucleotides outside the gene matches: 7. CDR1 and CDR2 from the germline V gene are LNHDA and SQIVND (reference sequence). There are 15 residues in the CDR3. From alopecia areata patients, lesional scalp punch biopsies and peripheral blood were collected. For this clone: Its antigen is not known.

General study results and limits: Between patients, shared TCR sequences were less clear than in mice. This was possibly due in part to HLA diversity in the patient population.

The authors extracted RNA and reverse transcribed it into cDNA as the sequencing template. Generated by immunoSEQ multiplex PCR, the TCRdb table keeps only in-frame clones and is missing some. The table shows more than 95,000 clones, with 41% occurring only once. This receptor was obtained from a human donor with alopecia areata. The source material was CD4+ T cells sorted from blood. This chain uses TRBV19 with TRBJ2-7, with 10 bases fitting TRBD1. The CDR3 DNA is TGTGCCAGTAGTGCCCAGTGGACAGGGGGCTACGAGCAGTACTTC. Translation: CASSAQWTGGYEQYF.